The sequence of this T cell receptor beta chain was determined in a study of cytomegalovirus exposure and HLA in healthy donors (dated by TCRdb to about 2017). Concerning the study at large: According to an earlier analysis of around 600 of the donors, about 179 million T cells yielded roughly 110 million unique TCR beta sequences and approximately 300 Gb of sequence data. An early release covering over 500 HLA-typed donors comprised approximately 290 gigabases of sequencing data and 85 million to 100 million unique TCR sequences. Of the 300 to 450 genotyped donors, 80% to 90% were placed in the genetic ancestry cluster associated with self-reported Caucasian donors. The study aimed to test whether cataloging public T cell receptors could reveal signatures of past pathogen exposure. The study used immunosequencing to profile the T cell repertoires of under 700 subjects and linked those repertoires to cytomegalovirus serostatus. In addition to the first cohort of roughly 700 subjects, a separate validation cohort of approximately 110 different subjects was used. The study combined high-throughput TCR immunosequencing, statistical association of individual TCRs with disease status, and machine learning to predict cytomegalovirus infection status. A later analysis re-examined previously published TCR beta repertoires from roughly 720 donors and added high-resolution HLA genotyping to investigate patterns of TCR occurrence. The later analysis used no new phenotypic data to find candidate immune exposures, relying instead on TCR beta sequences and their occurrence across donors. An earlier analysis of 587 of the donors used high-throughput TCR beta sequencing to judge whether each TCR beta V gene segment behaved as functional or pseudogenic. Donor age, sex, ethnicity and CMV serostatus were collected together with the repertoire data. Genome-wide SNP genotypes for about 55% of the 666 donors were used in a later genetic analysis, which treated that subset as a discovery cohort. All discovery cohort repertoires had been generated using a single sequencing platform. Class I and class II HLA loci were covered by the typing at four-digit resolution. The number of donors typed differed by locus, with about 629-640 for A, B, C, DRB1 and DQB1, roughly 550 for DQA1, 606 for DPA1, and around 430 for DPB1. Because of strong linkage in the cohort, roughly five DR-DQ haplotypes were treated as single units for association and clustering. On average, roughly 250,000 unique TCR beta nucleotide sequences were sequenced per donor among 398 genotyped donors of the cohort, with roughly 18% of those sequences being non-productive. Study-level results and caveats: HLA typing was unavailable for some donors at each locus, so association tests used only the typed subset. At a false discovery rate of 0.05, a later analysis linked 16,000 or so TCR beta sequences to specific HLA alleles. In vitro tests confirmed that three of the cytomegalovirus-associated TCR beta chains recognize cytomegalovirus antigens. In a later genetic analysis, fewer N-insertions in productive TCRs were reported among donors in an Asian-associated ancestry cluster than the roughly 640-donor mean. When HLA alleles, especially DR and DQ, strongly co-occurred, TCR associations were difficult to assign to individual alleles. In an earlier analysis of about 550 of the donors, most TCR beta V segments were observed in productive rearrangements about 87% or about 30% of the time, broadly matching IMGT annotations. Seventeen rarely observed V segments, including chromosome 9 orphons, were excluded from the earlier analysis of several hundred of the donors because counts were too low. According to a later analysis, most CMV-associated TCR beta chains appeared to be HLA-restricted, and the HLA associations seemed to be driven largely by CMV exposure. Correlated functional status among segregating V segments might reflect linkage disequilibrium, but an unknown experimental factor could not be ruled out. A further reported finding was that TCR beta sequences accurately predicted the HLA-A and HLA-B alleles for most subjects in the first cohort. A total of 150 to 200 TCR beta chains were listed by the study as associated with cytomegalovirus. A cluster of highly shared sequence variants was judged likely to represent a technical artifact of the sequencing pipeline. For the cohort, immune exposure information was limited to CMV serostatus. A later analysis found that TCR association rates varied across HLA loci, with DRB1 alleles showing the most associated TCRs and HLA-C alleles the fewest. The authors suggested that the approach could potentially be generalized to other disease states and immunological phenotypes. In a later analysis, HLA-associated TCR beta chains showed more clonal expansion and lower generation probabilities than non-associated chains that were equally common. Most TCR sequences were seen in very few donors, while some public TCRs were found in many individuals. Sequencing depth was assumed to be roughly uniform across donors in the presence/absence analyses, though that assumption may not hold. The 87-base-pair reads could not distinguish some IMGT-functional V segments, including TRBV6-2 and TRBV6-3, so those segments were excluded. Several of the top co-occurrence clusters appeared to be linked to parvovirus B19, influenza, CMV and Epstein-Barr virus, according to a later analysis. Cytomegalovirus status was reported to be diagnosed by the classifier with high specificity and sensitivity in both the original and validation cohorts. In this cohort, only TCR beta chains were sequenced, and detectable features were limited by the absence of alpha or paired-chain data. An association between a missense DCLRE1C variant and V-gene and J-gene trimming of TCR beta chains was found in a later genetic analysis and replicated in an independent cohort.

From the cysteine up to the phenylalanine, the CDR3 has a length of 16 residues. The entry retains the CDR3 DNA only, 48 bases that are in frame from base 1. CDR1 and CDR2, looked up from the germline V gene, are SGDLS and YYNGEE. Trimming removed 0 bases from V and 0 bases from J, leaving 9 bases between the germline ends. The cohort comprised more than 550 healthy bone marrow donors. At the time of sampling, every cohort member was nominally healthy, though immune exposures that went unrecorded were likely present. The donor was CMV seronegative and belonged to the group of several hundred seronegative cohort members. Every donor gave a peripheral blood sample, and the peripheral blood mononuclear cells from that sample were used for TCR beta sequencing. The Qiagen DNeasy Blood Extraction Kit was used to extract genomic DNA from the blood cell samples. Details on this clone: There is no known antigen for this receptor. The sample holds no much larger clone one base away, and base qualities are not on file.

The library relied on the immunoSEQ multiplex PCR assay. A mixture of 60 forward primers for TCR Vbeta segments and 13 reverse primers for TCR Jbeta segments was used in the multiplex PCR. The CDR3 region of rearranged TCR beta genes was amplified from genomic DNA by a multiplex PCR assay. The Illumina HiSeq System was used to sequence the amplified TCR beta libraries as 87-base-pair reads. The paper's data handling went like this. Across the 670 or so repertoires, a later analysis counted 60 million to 90 million unique TCR beta chains, 9.5 million to 12 million of which were shared by at least two donors. A nearest-neighbor algorithm error-corrected the raw reads and collapsed the reads into unique sequences, merging closely related sequences to remove PCR and sequencing errors. CDR3 sequences were aligned to IMGT reference sequences to assign V, D and J gene segments. For a sequence to be retained, a match of at least six nucleotides to both a V gene segment and a J gene segment was required. Rearrangements were classified as productive when the CDR3 lacked stop codons and remained in frame with V and J, and all other rearrangements were classified as non-productive. Following IMGT convention, CDR3 was defined as the stretch from the second conserved V-encoded cysteine to the conserved J-encoded phenylalanine. In an earlier analysis of more than 550 of the donors, sequences lacking an unambiguous match to a single V gene segment were excluded. An earlier analysis of a few hundred of the donors called V segments functional above 56.7% productive rearrangements and segregating when the between-donor standard deviation exceeded 5%. A statistical classification framework was developed to diagnose cytomegalovirus status using the catalog of TCR beta chain sequences. In a later analysis, TCR nucleotide sequences were compared against IMGT/GENE-DB human TR gene sequences so that V and J genes could be assigned. Using the TCRdist pipeline, a later analysis assigned CDR3 sequences along with most-parsimonious VDJ recombination scenarios. In a later analysis, each TCR beta chain was defined by its CDR3 amino acid sequence together with its V-gene family, and reads without a unique V-gene family were excluded. As a way to deal with suspected cross-contamination and a sequencing artifact, a later analysis dropped 450 to 600 nucleotide sequences that were highly shared and had low generation probability. In a later analysis, a clonal expansion index was calculated for each public chain from normalized within-repertoire ranks of inferred template counts. In a later analysis, generation probabilities were computed using a VDJ recombination model fitted to out-of-frame rearrangements, and the results were checked against IGoR. Hypergeometric tests were used in a later analysis to score TCR-TCR, TCR-HLA and TCR-CMV co-occurrence, with a repertoire-size bias correction applied to the TCR pairs. In a later analysis, false discovery rates were estimated by permuting HLA or CMV assignments 20 times. A later analysis grouped co-occurring TCRs with DBSCAN, adding TCRdist sequence similarity when clustering within HLA-allele-positive subsets. Co-occurrence clustering excluded repertoires with fewer than 30,000 or more than 120,000 public chains, plus five with anomalous nucleotide sharing. TCRdb took this table from immuneACCESS and kept in-frame rearrangements with V and J called. Such tables lack part of the clones; where checked against another copy, unresolved V genes explain under half of the gap, and the rest is unexplained. The V and J calls and the clone size are those of that table, but D and trimming were determined from the DNA. This sample has about 100,000 clones in its table, and 70% to 90% of those were observed once. 2.5% to 3% of the sample rests with the top ten.

Source material: PBMCs. The V gene is TRBV9 and the J gene is TRBJ2-2; the D gene lacks a confident call. The sequence derives from a man between 35 and 55 years old in good health and CMV-seronegative. The CDR3 reads as follows: CASSVGSISNTGELFF. In nucleotide form, the sequence is TGTGCCAGCAGCGTAGGTTCCATTTCGAACACCGGGGAGCTGTTTTTT.